These 32 T cell receptor beta chains came from one sample sequenced in a study of T cell repertoires in cytomegalovirus infection. These TCRs are of unknown antigen specificity. TCRdb reprocessed the reads via MiXCR and lists one record per CDR3 protein. The table has some 800,000 distinct CDR3 sequences, approximately 32% seen once; the top ten hold around 12%. The starting material was cultured CD8+ T cells from PBMCs, obtained from culture after CMV antigen stimulation. The receptors derive from a human donor in good health (CMV status not recorded). Some clones in this sample may be carry-over from other donors' samples.

In its sample, this clonotype was seen a few times. The chain is built from TRBV7-9 and TRBJ2-7; D is uncertain. Per germline, CDR1 SEHNR and CDR2 FQNEAQ (reference sequence). V was cut by 2 bases and J by 4 bases, with 9 bases left in between. CDR3 length equals 13 residues. The CDR3 sequence: CASSLQANYEQYV. CDR3 nucleotides: TGTGCCAGCAGCTTACAGGCAAATTACGAGCAGTACGTC.

The J gene is TRBJ2-1, the V gene TRBV6-1; 11 bases are a match to TRBD1. Per the germline V gene, CDR1 is MNHNS and CDR2 is SASEGT. The CDR3 length is 16 residues. The V gene end was trimmed by 0 bases and the J gene end by 7 bases; junction bases not matched to a gene: 5. DNA for the CDR3: TGTGCCAGCAGTGAAGCTTGGACAGGGGGCAGAAATGAGCAGTTCTTC. It is translated as CASSEAWTGGRNEQFF.

Comments on this clonotype: Germline is not matched at one junction end, which may reflect a read error. The V and J genes are TRBV12-3 or TRBV12-4 and TRBJ2-7, with D perhaps matching TRBD2 (5 bases). The CDR3 consists of 13 residues. The chain's CDR3 is CTSSFSAVVEQYF. The CDR3 region has the DNA TGTACCAGCAGTTTCTCAGCGGTTGTTGAGCAGTACTTC.

This clonotype was found many times. This chain connects TRBV7-6 to TRBJ1-2; D is unresolved. Germline V gene lookup returns CDR1 SGHVS and CDR2 FNYEAQ. The V and J ends lost 5 bases and 0 bases respectively, with 10 bases between them. The CDR3 totals 14 residues. The CDR3 spells CASSPLGANYGYTF. CDR3 sequence (DNA): TGTGCCAGCAGCCCCCTGGGAGCTAACTATGGCTACACCTTC.

The chain has TRBV29-1 and TRBJ1-1; D is ambiguous. This CDR3 is 14 amino acids long. Between the trimmed V and J ends, which lost 8 bases and 0 bases, there was a span of 16 bases. Germline V lookup: CDR1 SQVTM, CDR2 ANQGSEA. CDR3 sequence: CSYEVGGLNTEAFF. CDR3 sequence (DNA): TGCAGCTACGAGGTCGGCGGGTTGAACACTGAAGCTTTCTTT.

This clonotype occurred a few times. The rearrangement joins TRBV28 to TRBJ1-5; D remains unclear. The CDR3 contains 13 residues. CDR1 and CDR2 (germline): MDHEN, SYDVKM. Trimming left V 2 bases short and J 9 bases short, with 11 bases between. CDR3 in DNA: TGTGCCAGCAGTTTAGAGGCGAATAGGCCCCAGCATTTT. Translating gives CASSLEANRPQHF.

This sequence joins TRBV4-1 and TRBJ2-1; 11 bases match TRBD2. This CDR3 has 16 amino acids. Trimming cost V 5 bases and J 5 bases; bases outside gene matches: 8. Germline CDR1 MGHRA, CDR2 YSYEKL. This CDR3 is CASSSLVLAGDNEQFF. The CDR3 DNA sequence: TGCGCCAGCAGCTCTTTGGTACTAGCGGGAGACAATGAGCAGTTCTTC.

The chain has TRBV6-6 and TRBJ2-2, with D uncertain. This CDR3 comprises 15 residues. Deletions cut 4 bases from V and 0 bases from J, with 9 bases between. Germline CDR1 is MNHNY and CDR2 is SVGAGI (reference sequence). The CDR3 protein is CASSSTESNTGELFF. The CDR3 nucleotides read TGTGCCAGCAGTTCCACAGAGTCGAACACCGGGGAGCTGTTTTTT.

Details on this clonotype: The DNA is left out, because the CDR3 cannot be placed on it with certainty; the CDR3 is given as TCRdb lists it. The chain links TRBV7-5 to TRBJ1-1; no DNA check was done on the table's D call, TRBD1. TRBV7-5 represents a pseudogene. The CDR3 is 16 residues long, ends included. The CDR3 protein is CISVPEARDRGVGAFF.

This clonotype was seen a handful of times. V usage is TRBV6-2 or TRBV6-3 and J usage is TRBJ1-5, with D possibly matching TRBD1 (6 bases). This CDR3 region has 15 residues. Germline V lookup: CDR1 MNHEY, CDR2 SVGEGT. V shed 5 bases and J shed 5 bases, with 16 bases lying between them. CDR3 DNA: TGTGCCAGCAGTCCACGAGGAGGGGGTGATCAGCCCCAGCATTTT. Its protein product is CASSPRGGGDQPQHF.

This clonotype was observed many times. CDR3 amino acids: CASSLGKDRAFGQPQHF. For the CDR3, the DNA is TGTGCCAGCAGCTTAGGGAAGGACAGGGCGTTTGGTCAGCCCCAGCATTTT. V and J are TRBV7-8 and TRBJ1-5; 8 positions agree with TRBD1. This CDR3 spans 17 amino acids. Trimming cost V 1 base and J 6 bases; bases outside gene matches: 11. CDR1 and CDR2 from the germline V gene are SGHVS and FQNEAQ.

The table lists this clonotype with a few counts. The chain employs TRBV6-1 and TRBJ1-5, with D possibly TRBD1 on 6 matching bases. V dropped 4 bases and J dropped 7 bases, with 14 bases sitting between them. The CDR3 has 14 amino acids. From germline, CDR1 is MNHNS and CDR2 SASEGT. CDR3 in DNA: TGTGCCAGCAGTGCAGCAGGGGTTGGGCAGCCCCAGCATTTT. It is translated as CASSAAGVGQPQHF.

Notes on this clonotype: One end of the junction varies from germline; a read error may be responsible. The CDR3 is CVSSASILAGELFF. The CDR3 DNA is TGTGTCAGCAGTGCGTCCATTCTCGCCGGGGAGCTGTTTTTT. This chain uses TRBV2 with TRBJ2-2; D is unresolved. This CDR3 is 14 amino acids long. The V gene's germline CDR1 is SNHLY and CDR2 FYNNEI.

V usage is TRBV4-1 and J usage is TRBJ2-1; D might be TRBD1 (6 bases). This CDR3 is built from 16 residues. Trimming left V 0 bases short and J 9 bases short, with 18 bases between. Per the germline V gene, CDR1 is MGHRA and CDR2 is YSYEKL. The CDR3 here is CASSQDRRQGYGEQFF. CDR3 DNA: TGCGCCAGCAGCCAAGATCGAAGGCAGGGGTACGGTGAGCAGTTCTTC.

This chain uses TRBV7-6 with TRBJ2-7, with 10 nucleotides matching TRBD1. V lost 5 bases, J lost 5 bases, and 9 bases stayed unmatched. Germline CDR1 is SGHVS and CDR2 is FNYEAQ. This CDR3 has 15 residues. CDR3 DNA: TGTGCCAGCAGCAGTTCCGGGACAGGGGCCCACGAGCAGTACTTC. Amino acids: CASSSSGTGAHEQYF.

This clonotype was picked up a small number of times. The chain carries TRBV6-5 and TRBJ2-3, with D perhaps TRBD2 (7 bases). The CDR3 sequence is 15 residues long. V lost 6 bases to trimming and J lost 5 bases, with 18 bases between them. The germline gives CDR1 MNHEY, CDR2 SVGAGI. DNA for the CDR3: TGTGCCAGCAGGCAAAAGGGGGGGGGAGGAGATACGCAGTATTTT. Translated, it gives CASRQKGGGGDTQYF.

The chain recombines TRBV9 with TRBJ1-2, with no clear D. The CDR3 has 15 amino acids. Trimming cost V 6 bases and J 2 bases, with 17 bases left between them. Looked up from germline, CDR1 is SGDLS and CDR2 is YYNGEE. In nucleotides, the CDR3 is TGTGCCAGCACCCCAGGCCTGGCGGACAACTATGGCTACACCTTC. Amino acid sequence: CASTPGLADNYGYTF.

As for this clonotype: A junction boundary mismatches the germline segment, possibly from a read error. The chain carries TRBV7-2 and TRBJ2-7; 7 bases line up with TRBD2. CDR3 size: 12 residues. Germline V gene lookup returns CDR1 SGHTA and CDR2 FQGNSA. The CDR3 loop reads CASSVTSVEQYF. As DNA, the CDR3 is TGCGCCAGCAGCGTAACTAGCGTCGAGCAGTACTTC.

This chain joins TRBV7-8 and TRBJ2-2; 12 nucleotides agree with TRBD2. The CDR3 is 17 residues long. Germline loops: CDR1 SGHVS, CDR2 FQNEAQ. J was trimmed by 3 bases and V by 5 bases; bases with no gene match: 7. CDR3 in DNA: TGTGCCAGCAGCCCTACTAGCGGGAGGCCGGACACCGGGGAGCTGTTTTTT. Encoded protein: CASSPTSGRPDTGELFF.

CDR3 bases: TGCGCCAGCAGCCGAAGGACAGGGCAAGAGACCCAGTACTTC. This gives the protein CASSRRTGQETQYF. This rearrangement joins TRBV4-1 to TRBJ2-5; TRBD1 matches 8 bases. V lost 4 bases and J lost 2; bases outside the gene matches: 3. The germline CDR1 and CDR2 sequences are MGHRA and YSYEKL. This CDR3 comprises 14 residues.

The gene calls are TRBV2 and TRBJ2-2; TRBD1 might be the D (6 bases). Germline values: CDR1 SNHLY, CDR2 FYNNEI. V was clipped by 2 bases and J by 0 bases, with 13 bases between them. The CDR3 sequence is 17 residues long. CDR3 DNA: TGTGCCAGCAGTGAAACAGGGTCCCTTACGAACACCGGGGAGCTGTTTTTT. Its translation is CASSETGSLTNTGELFF. Based on the CDR3 plus reference TRBV2 and TRBJ2-2, the full variable domain is EPEVTQTPSHQVTQMGQEVILRCVPISNHLYFYWYRQILGQKVEFLVSFYNNEISEKSEIFDDQFSVERPDGSNFTLKIRSTKLEDSAMYFCASSETGSLTNTGELFFGEGSRLTVL.

The chain couples TRBV5-6 to TRBJ2-7, with D hard to call. Trimming took 6 bases from V and 3 from J, leaving 13 bases between them. Germline loops: CDR1 SGHDT, CDR2 YYEEEE. The CDR3 has 13 residues. The CDR3 DNA is TGTGCCAGCAACGACCGGCAGTACTACGAGCAGTACGTC. It specifies CASNDRQYYEQYV.

This clonotype appeared many times. This CDR3 is CASSLDSSYNEQFF. The CDR3 bases are TGTGCCAGCAGCTTAGACAGCTCCTACAATGAGCAGTTCTTC. The V and J genes are TRBV7-2 and TRBJ2-1, with D uncertain. V was shortened by 1 base and J by 0 bases, with 4 bases between the two germline ends. Germline V lookup: CDR1 SGHTA, CDR2 FQGNSA. This CDR3 has 14 residues.

This chain joins TRBV5-1 and TRBJ2-7; TRBD2 matches at 12 bases. CDR1 is SGHRS, CDR2 YFSETQ, per germline. CDR3 length: 15 residues. With 0 bases clipped from V and 2 bases from J, the junction kept 0 bases outside the gene matches. The CDR3 spells CASSLGTSGAYEQYF. DNA for the CDR3: TGCGCCAGCAGCTTGGGGACTAGCGGGGCCTACGAGCAGTACTTC.

This clonotype was seen a few times. The chain carries TRBV5-1 and TRBJ1-2, with 7 bases fitting TRBD1. Unmatched junction bases numbered 19, after V lost 2 bases and J lost 6 bases. CDR1 is SGHRS, CDR2 YFSETQ, per germline. This CDR3 has 18 amino acids. This CDR3 is CASSLSWTQGTYLDGYTF. The CDR3 DNA reads as TGCGCCAGCAGCTTATCGTGGACACAGGGGACCTACCTCGATGGCTACACCTTC.

A few counts support this clonotype. V and J are TRBV6-6 and TRBJ1-1; D unresolved. This CDR3 is 19 amino acids long. CDR1 and CDR2 (germline): MNHNY, SVGAGI (reference sequence). Trimming pared 2 bases from V and 3 bases from J, leaving 25 bases between. The CDR3 bases are TGTGCCAGCAGTTACATCGACCTTGTCGGGGTACTCAGAGACACTGAAGCTTTCTTT. Encoded protein: CASSYIDLVGVLRDTEAFF.

This clonotype was counted many times. The chain links TRBV7-6 to TRBJ2-2; a possible D gene is TRBD1 (5 bases). With 10 bases removed from V and 5 bases from J, the gap between germline ends came to 17 bases. CDR1 SGHVS and CDR2 FNYEAQ come from the germline V gene. The CDR3 has 14 amino acids. The CDR3 DNA reads as TGTGCCATCGAGATTCATAAGGGGACCGGGGAGCTGTTTTTT. It encodes CAIEIHKGTGELFF.

The rearrangement links TRBV4-1 to TRBJ1-1; possibly TRBD1 for D (5 bases). Trimming cost V 4 bases and J 5 bases, with 11 bases left between them. CDR1 and CDR2 (germline): MGHRA, YSYEKL. There are 13 residues in the CDR3. The CDR3: CASSRGVETEAFF. The CDR3, as DNA: TGCGCCAGCAGCCGAGGGGTAGAGACTGAAGCTTTCTTT.

With respect to this clonotype: A clone one base away is much larger, so this may be a read error. V gene TRBV12-3 or TRBV12-4 combines with J gene TRBJ1-5; D unresolved. V was shortened by 1 base and J by 2 bases, with 21 bases between the two germline ends. This CDR3 is 19 amino acids long. CDR3 sequence: CASSLEVPGAWSGNQPQHF. CDR3 coding DNA: TGTGCCAGCAGTTTAGAGGTCCCGGGAGCCTGGTCGGGCAATCAGCCCCAGCATTTT.

Ten or more counts support this clonotype. The chain couples TRBV7-2 to TRBJ2-7; D gene uncertain. Germline V lookup: CDR1 SGHTA, CDR2 FQGNSA. V was trimmed by 2 bases and J by 2 bases, leaving 7 bases between them. This CDR3 contains 13 residues. This CDR3 is CASSLPGPYEQYF. CDR3 nucleotide sequence: TGTGCCAGCAGCTTACCCGGGCCCTACGAGCAGTACTTC.

This clonotype was counted between two and nine times. The chain couples TRBV7-4 to TRBJ1-5; 8 bases fit TRBD1. The J segment lost 7 bases and the V segment lost 4 bases, leaving 21 bases of the junction unmatched. The germline CDR1 and CDR2 sequences are SGHVT and SQSDAQ. This CDR3 region has 19 residues. The CDR3: CASSSDHWTRDRPRQPQHF. CDR3 nucleotide sequence: TGTGCCAGCAGCTCGGACCACTGGACCAGGGACAGGCCTCGGCAGCCCCAGCATTTT. Variable domain in full (rest from reference TRBV7-4 and TRBJ1-5): GAGVSQSPRYKVAKRGRDVALRCDSISGHVTLYWYRQTLGQGSEVLTYSQSDAQRDKSGRPSGRFSAERPERSVSTLKIQRTEQGDSAVYLCASSSDHWTRDRPRQPQHFGDGTRLSIL.

This clonotype appeared a single time. With a much larger clone just one base away, this may be a read error. Because it lacks the conserved phenylalanine or tryptophan at the end, this CDR3 is likely a read error. This chain uses TRBV7-2 with TRBJ2-1; possibly TRBD1 for D (5 bases). The ends were cut back, 7 bases at V and 10 bases at J, with 11 bases in the middle. Per germline, CDR1 SGHTA and CDR2 FQGNSA. This CDR3 region has 11 residues. Here the CDR3 reads CASTPGLEQFS. CDR3 nucleotide sequence: TGTGCCAGCACCCCAGGGCTCGAGCAGTTCTCC.